This T cell receptor (beta chain) was observed in a study of T-cell memory formation after mild COVID-19. Study summary: TCR clusters showed largely donor specificity.

CDR1 is SGHRS and CDR2 is YFSETQ in the germline V gene. J gave up 8 bases and V 3 bases, and 7 bases lay outside the gene matches. The length of the CDR3 is 15 residues. Libraries for TCRalpha and TCRbeta carried sample barcodes and unique molecular identifiers via 5'RACE. TCRdb recomputed calls from the 5' RACE reads with MiXCR, one row per CDR3 protein. Here the sample spans roughly 280,000 distinct CDR3 sequences, 8.2% being singletons. This chain connects TRBV5-1 to TRBJ2-1, with 11 positions matching TRBD2. Sequenced material: PBMCs or a T cell subset sorted from them (not recorded which). The clonotype comes from a man aged 18 to 29 who had mild COVID-19 (a few samples of this study predate the infection). Cell type and time point are not known. CDR3 loop: CASSSLAGGDYEQFF. The CDR3 nucleotides read TGCGCCAGCAGCTCCCTAGCGGGGGGTGACTATGAGCAGTTCTTC.